Listed below are T cell receptor beta chains from one sample, sequenced in a study of T cell responses to AZD1222 COVID-19 vaccine. Generated by immunoSEQ multiplex PCR, the TCRdb table keeps only in-frame clones and is missing some. The sample has about 180,000 clones, about 93% seen once. The sequences come from peripheral blood, collected 28 days after the second dose of the MenACWY control vaccine. The receptors were gathered from an adult who received the MenACWY meningococcal vaccine as a control. CDR3s include the opening cysteine and the closing phenylalanine or tryptophan.

CDR3aa: CASSRRDRPNEKLFF; v_gene: TRBV7-8
CDR3aa: CATSRGFANSPLHF; v_gene: TRBV6-5
CDR3aa: CASSLGSGVYNEQFF; v_gene: TRBV5-5
CDR3aa: CASSPTAGNYNEQFF; v_gene: TRBV4-3
CDR3aa: CASSLVPSGKLDTQYF; v_gene: TRBV5-5
CDR3aa: CAIREGQGGSEQYF; v_gene: TRBV10-3
CDR3aa: CASSLFALTSGGRLSLYNEQFF; v_gene: TRBV28
CDR3aa: CASSSNSRGLVYF; v_gene: TRBV7-2
CDR3aa: CASSPGTGGRNYGYTF; v_gene: TRBV7-2
CDR3aa: CASSWTTKNIQYF; v_gene: TRBV28
CDR3aa: CASSDRTGRSPLHF; v_gene: TRBV6-2/TRBV6-3
CDR3aa: CASNKYTGRDGYTF; v_gene: TRBV5-6
CDR3aa: CASSLFFDGPSYEQYF; v_gene: TRBV11-2
CDR3aa: CASSFPAVRNQPQHF; v_gene: TRBV7-2
CDR3aa: CASSYGTGLSTGELFF; v_gene: TRBV6-5
CDR3aa: CASAARDTTNEKLFF; v_gene: TRBV19
CDR3aa: CASSQEFGVRTEAFF; v_gene: TRBV4-1
CDR3aa: CASSYKGLGEETQYF; v_gene: TRBV6-5
CDR3aa: CASSYDSNTEAFF; v_gene: TRBV6-5
CDR3aa: CATTSPSGGTGELFF; v_gene: TRBV24-1
CDR3aa: CASSIQGAGSYNEQFF; v_gene: TRBV27
CDR3aa: CASSLTKDTEAFF; v_gene: TRBV7-9
CDR3aa: CASSYTDLPHYGYTF; v_gene: TRBV6-5
CDR3aa: CASSVFSGGNYGYTF; v_gene: TRBV9
CDR3aa: CAWSVVRTGNSPLHF; v_gene: TRBV30
CDR3aa: CASAAGSIILYSNQPQHF; v_gene: TRBV19
CDR3aa: CASSLAVAAWDEKLFF; v_gene: TRBV13
CDR3aa: CASGAANNYGYTF; v_gene: TRBV2
CDR3aa: CASSLAREQYF; v_gene: TRBV28